Presented here are 27 T cell receptor beta chains from one specimen sequenced in a study of shared T cell receptors in the human thymus. Some clones are missing from TCRdb's copy, which holds only in-frame ones; the method was immunoSEQ multiplex PCR. Altogether 700,000 to 750,000 clones are present, around 85% being singletons, with the ten largest covering roughly 0.01%. A further study also used this sample, focusing on human thymus T cells.

The specimen was thymocytes. The receptors were gathered from a girl under three years old with a congenital heart defect.

The chain uses TRBV6-1 and TRBJ1-2; 7 nucleotides align to TRBD1. Germline CDR1 reads MNHNS; CDR2 reads SASEGT. V trimming: 5 bases; J trimming: 6 bases; junction bases outside the gene matches: 12. This CDR3 has 15 amino acids. The DNA for the CDR3 is TGTGCCAGCAGTTCCCCCGACAGGGACTCTCATGGCTACACCTTC. Residues: CASSSPDRDSHGYTF.

This rearrangement joins TRBV6-1 to TRBJ1-2; no clear D. The CDR3 spans 15 residues. Germline CDR1 and CDR2: MNHNS and SASEGT. V lost 1 base to trimming and J lost 4 bases, with 13 bases between them. The CDR3, as DNA: TGTGCCAGCAGTGAAGACCAGTATAGAGGCTATGGCTACACCTTC. It specifies CASSEDQYRGYGYTF.

The chain combines TRBV6-5 with TRBJ1-1; possible D gene TRBD1, 6 bases. The CDR3 is made up of 13 amino acids. Trimming left V 6 bases short and J 10 bases short, with 18 bases between. Germline-derived CDR1 and CDR2 are MNHEY and SVGAGI. CDR3 sequence: CASRPDSLRRAFF. DNA for the CDR3: TGTGCCAGCAGACCGGACAGCCTTCGACGAGCTTTCTTT.

Written as DNA, the CDR3 is TGTGCCAGCAGCTTGCGGGGCTCTGGGGCCAACGTCCTGACTTTC. It translates to CASSLRGSGANVLTF. The chain couples TRBV11-2 to TRBJ2-6, with a weak D call TRBD2 (6 bases). Trimming took 3 bases from V and 0 from J, leaving 6 bases between them. The CDR3 totals 15 residues. CDR1 SGHAT and CDR2 FQNNGV come from the germline V gene.

There are a few counts of this clone. V and J are TRBV7-2 and TRBJ2-5; TRBD1 aligns across 7 bases. Germline V gene sequence: CDR1 SGHTA, CDR2 FQGNSA. V lost 4 bases to trimming and J lost 1 base; unmatched junction nucleotides: 6. This CDR3 has 15 amino acids. The CDR3 sequence is CASSSGWDSQETQYF. The CDR3 nucleotides read TGTGCCAGCAGCTCCGGATGGGACAGCCAAGAGACCCAGTACTTC.

The V call is TRBV21-1, the J call TRBJ2-7; the D call of TRBD2 is as the table states it, not checked on the DNA. TRBV21-1 is designated a pseudogene. The CDR3 covers 16 residues. The CDR3 nucleotides read TGTGCCAGCAGCCTCCCGGGATACACGAGCTCCTACGAGCAGTACTTC. It translates to CASSLPGYTSSYEQYF.

The rearrangement uses TRBV28 and TRBJ1-1; D is possibly TRBD1 (6 bases). This CDR3 is built from 16 residues. V lost 7 bases and J 3 bases, leaving 21 bases between the germline ends. Germline loops: CDR1 MDHEN, CDR2 SYDVKM. CDR3 bases: TGTGCCAGCATGAGACAGGCCAAACAGGGCGACACTGAAGCTTTCTTT. Its translation: CASMRQAKQGDTEAFF. Filled out from reference TRBV28 and TRBJ1-1, the complete variable domain reads DVKVTQSSRYLVKRTGEKVFLECVQDMDHENMFWYRQDPGLGLRLIYFSYDVKMKEKGDIPEGYSVSREKKERFSLILESASTNQTSMYLCASMRQAKQGDTEAFFGQGTRLTVV.

The chain combines TRBV4-3 with TRBJ1-5, with D possibly matching TRBD1 (5 bases). The germline V gene encodes CDR1 LGHNA and CDR2 YSLEER. Deletions cut 0 bases from V and 7 bases from J, with 16 bases between. The CDR3 is 16 residues long. CDR3 region: CASSQDQWGEEQPQHF. In DNA form, the CDR3 reads TGCGCCAGCAGCCAAGATCAATGGGGGGAGGAACAGCCCCAGCATTTT.

V and J are TRBV29-1 and TRBJ2-1, with D possibly being TRBD2 (6 bases). CDR1 is SQVTM and CDR2 is ANQGSEA in the germline V gene. The CDR3 length is 15 residues. Trimming removed 5 bases at V and 0 bases at J, with 14 bases between. The CDR3, as DNA: TGCAGCGTTTTGTCTGGGACTCTCTCCTACAATGAGCAGTTCTTC. Protein sequence: CSVLSGTLSYNEQFF.

This clone was counted a few times. The CDR3 loop is CSALPGKAFF. The CDR3 DNA sequence: TGCAGTGCCCTACCGGGGAAAGCTTTCTTT. The chain carries TRBV20-1 and TRBJ1-1; unclear D gene. CDR1 is DFQATT, CDR2 SNEGSKA, per germline (reference sequence). This CDR3 has 10 amino acids. Trimming took off 6 bases at V and 9 bases at J, with 11 bases between the two ends.

V is TRBV27 and J is TRBJ1-5; D not resolved. Germline V lookup: CDR1 MNHEY, CDR2 SMNVEV (reference sequence). The V gene lost 4 bases and the J gene lost 5 bases, with 12 bases spanning the gap. The CDR3 is 14 amino acids. The CDR3 loop is CASSSGRQDQPQHF. The CDR3 bases are TGTGCCAGCAGTTCGGGGAGGCAGGATCAGCCCCAGCATTTT.

This clone was recorded only once. This CDR3 reads CASSLVGQNTEAFF. Here the CDR3 DNA reads TGTGCCAGCAGCTTGGTTGGACAGAACACTGAAGCTTTCTTT. V gene TRBV5-5 combines with J gene TRBJ1-1; D is possibly TRBD1 (5 bases). This CDR3 comprises 14 residues. Trimming removed 0 bases from V and 1 base from J, with 7 bases in between. Germline assignment: CDR1 SGHKS and CDR2 YYEKEE (reference sequence). Supplemented by reference TRBV5-5 and TRBJ1-1, the full variable domain reads DAGVTQSPTHLIKTRGQQVTLRCSPISGHKSVSWYQQVLGQGPQFIFQYYEKEERGRGNFPDRFSARQFPNYSSELNVNALLLGDSALYLCASSLVGQNTEAFFGQGTRLTVV.

The J gene is TRBJ1-1, the V gene TRBV2; D perhaps matches TRBD1 (5 bases). The V gene lost 2 bases and the J gene lost 6 bases, with 16 bases spanning the gap. The CDR3 is 15 residues long. Germline assignment: CDR1 SNHLY and CDR2 FYNNEI. In nucleotides, the CDR3 is TGTGCCAGCAGTGAAAATAGGGGCCAGCGGGCTGAAGCTTTCTTT. It specifies CASSENRGQRAEAFF.

The chain is built from TRBV4-1 and TRBJ1-4, with TRBD1 matching over 7 bases. The CDR3 spans 19 residues. Germline V lookup: CDR1 MGHRA, CDR2 YSYEKL. After removal of 8 bases from V and 0 bases from J, the junction contained 18 bases not matched to a gene. In DNA, the CDR3 is TGCGCCAGCTCCCCGTTGTCCCCAGGGGGGCCTGCAACTAATGAAAAACTGTTTTTT. Translation gives CASSPLSPGGPATNEKLFF.

This chain links TRBV10-3 with TRBJ2-5, with D unclear. The CDR3 totals 14 residues. The germline V gene encodes CDR1 ENHRY and CDR2 SYGVKD. With 2 bases removed from V and 4 bases from J, the gap between germline ends came to 11 bases. CDR3 DNA: TGTGCCATCAGTGAGGAAGCCCTTCGAGAGACCCAGTACTTC. This gives the protein CAISEEALRETQYF.

The rearrangement joins TRBV4-1 to TRBJ1-1, with unresolved D. The CDR3 length is 13 residues. Germline V gene data show CDR1 as MGHRA and CDR2 as YSYEKL. Trimming left V 4 bases short and J 1 base short, with 7 bases between. The CDR3 DNA follows: TGCGCCAGCAGCCGAAGACAGAACACTGAAGCTTTCTTT. This gives the protein CASSRRQNTEAFF.

The chain combines TRBV4-3 with TRBJ1-1; the D gene is possibly TRBD1 (6 bases). The CDR3 is 17 residues long. Germline assignment: CDR1 LGHNA and CDR2 YSLEER. The ends were cut back, 4 bases at V and 2 bases at J, with 20 bases in the middle. CDR3 amino acids: CASSLDAGGRSNTEAFF. The DNA for the CDR3 is TGCGCCAGCAGCCTAGACGCTGGGGGCCGATCAAACACTGAAGCTTTCTTT.

The gene calls are TRBV4-3 and TRBJ2-1, with 7 bases matching TRBD1. The germline V gene has CDR1 LGHNA and CDR2 YSLEER. This CDR3 is built from 19 residues. J was trimmed by 0 bases and V by 0 bases; bases with no gene match: 11. CDR3 bases: TGCGCCAGCAGCCAAGATTTAGGACAGGTACCGTCCTCCTACAATGAGCAGTTCTTC. It is translated as CASSQDLGQVPSSYNEQFF.

V gene TRBV5-1 combines with J gene TRBJ1-6, with 7 bases fitting TRBD1. The CDR3 is 14 amino acids. Germline assignment: CDR1 SGHRS and CDR2 YFSETQ. With V trimmed by 0 bases and J by 10 bases, 4 bases remained unmatched. In nucleotides, the CDR3 is TGCGCCAGCAGCTTGGGGACAGGACAATCACCCCTCCACTTT. Its protein product is CASSLGTGQSPLHF.

This clone was found once. V usage is TRBV4-3 and J usage is TRBJ1-6; 7 positions match TRBD1. Germline V gene sequence: CDR1 LGHNA, CDR2 YSLEER. The CDR3 totals 16 residues. Trimming at V came to 2 bases and at J to 10 bases, leaving 11 bases not matched to a gene. The CDR3: CASSQKDRVMPSPLHF. In DNA, the CDR3 is TGCGCCAGCAGCCAAAAAGACAGGGTAATGCCGTCACCCCTCCACTTT.

The genes are TRBV30 and TRBJ2-1, with 7 bases identical to TRBD1. The J segment lost 4 bases and the V segment lost 3 bases, leaving 21 bases of the junction unmatched. Germline lookup yields CDR1 GTSNPN and CDR2 SVGIG (reference sequence). The CDR3 runs to 19 residues. CDR3 region: CAWREKEKADRMGYNEQFF. For the CDR3, the DNA is TGTGCCTGGAGGGAGAAGGAAAAAGCGGACAGGATGGGGTACAATGAGCAGTTCTTC.

The rearrangement links TRBV6-5 to TRBJ1-2; D gene uncertain. The V and J ends lost 0 bases and 8 bases respectively, with 13 bases between them. Germline CDR1 and CDR2: MNHEY and SVGAGI. The CDR3 covers 14 residues. The CDR3 nucleotides are TGTGCCAGCAGTTACTCGAGGTCCCAACCCGGCTACACCTTC. Its translation: CASSYSRSQPGYTF.

This clone was seen a single time. This sequence joins TRBV25-1 and TRBJ1-1; the D is unclear. CDR1 and CDR2 (germline): MGHDK, SYGVNS. This CDR3 region has 15 residues. V lost 5 bases to trimming and J lost 3 bases, with 16 bases between them. The CDR3 reads CASSFWVGEDTEAFF. The CDR3 region has the DNA TGTGCCAGCAGTTTTTGGGTAGGAGAGGACACTGAAGCTTTCTTT.

The chain combines TRBV6-1 with TRBJ2-7, with a weak D call TRBD1 (5 bases). The CDR3 consists of 13 residues. The V end was cut by 5 bases, the J end by 5 bases, with 13 bases between. CDR1 is MNHNS, CDR2 SASEGT, per germline. CDR3 amino acids: CASSLKQVHEQYF. In DNA form, the CDR3 reads TGTGCCAGCAGTCTTAAACAGGTACACGAGCAGTACTTC.

The chain joins TRBV29-1 to TRBJ2-7; D perhaps matches TRBD1 (6 bases). CDR3 length equals 16 residues. The germline V gene encodes CDR1 SQVTM and CDR2 ANQGSEA. The ends were cut back, 7 bases at V and 6 bases at J, with 28 bases in the middle. CDR3 loop: CSATRDTGFSQAEQYF. DNA of the CDR3: TGCAGCGCTACAAGAGACACAGGGTTCTCGCAGGCCGAGCAGTACTTC.

The CDR3 DNA reads as TGTGCCAGATGGGAGGGGGCCTACAATGAGCAGTTCTTC. The encoded protein is CARWEGAYNEQFF. J is TRBJ2-1 and V is TRBV6-1; tentatively, D is TRBD2 (7 bases). Germline values: CDR1 MNHNS, CDR2 SASEGT. The CDR3 runs to 13 residues. The germline V and J ends were trimmed by 9 bases and 2 bases, with 11 bases remaining between them.

The genes are TRBV9 and TRBJ2-2, with D unclear. V dropped 0 bases and J dropped 2 bases, with 8 bases sitting between them. Germline values: CDR1 SGDLS, CDR2 YYNGEE. The CDR3 has 15 residues. This CDR3 is CASSVVGQNTGELFF. CDR3 nucleotides: TGTGCCAGCAGCGTAGTTGGCCAAAACACCGGGGAGCTGTTTTTT.